This T cell receptor beta chain comes out of a study of CXCR3-negative and CXCR3-positive naive CD8 T cells. The authors gated naive CD8+ T cells as CD45RO-CCR7+CD27+CD95-. A remark on this clonotype: What it recognizes is unknown.

The CDR3 has 13 amino acids. Germline V lookup: CDR1 SGHRS, CDR2 YFSETQ. Each TRB cDNA library was prepared by 5' RACE (with UMI labels). TCRdb reprocessed the 5' RACE reads and keeps a single row for each CDR3 protein, giving no DNA. The repertoire table contains under 50,000 distinct CDR3 sequences. Study-level results: TRB CDR3 hydrophobicity was greater in CXCR3-positive naive cells than in CXCR3-negative naive cells.

Sequencing was done on a sample of naive CXCR3- CD8+ T cells from blood. Specified subset: CD45RO-CCR7+CD27+CD95- naive CD8+ T cells lacking CXCR3 (TNR3-). V and J are TRBV5-1 and TRBJ1-1. The origin of this receptor is a human donor in good health. Some clones in this sample may be carry-over from other donors' samples. CDR3 in amino acids: CASSFGGLAEAFF. Full variable domain (remainder filled in from reference TRBV5-1 and TRBJ1-1): KAGVTQTPRYLIKTRGQQVTLSCSPISGHRSVSWYQQTPGQGLQFLFEYFSETQRNKGNFPGRFSGRQFSNSRSEMNVSTLELGDSALYLCASSFGGLAEAFFGQGTRLTVV.